This T cell receptor (beta chain) stems from a study of cytomegalovirus exposure and HLA in healthy donors. Study-level results: There were 160 or so TCR beta chains listed as cytomegalovirus-associated.

A word on this clone: Its antigen remains unknown.

The PCR was carried out with 60 Vbeta primers and 13 Jbeta primers. Libraries were prepared by immunoSEQ multiplex PCR; TCRdb keeps only in-frame clonotypes and omits some of them. The sample yields 170,000 or so clones, over 70% seen once. Germline CDR1 is LGHNA and CDR2 is YSLEER. This CDR3 is built from 16 residues. With 1 base removed from V and 0 bases from J, the gap between germline ends came to 10 bases. This clonotype was obtained from a man aged 25-45 years in good health and CMV-seropositive. The chain is built from TRBV4-3 and TRBJ1-5, with D possibly TRBD1 on 5 matching bases. The source material was PBMCs. CDR3 sequence (DNA): TGCGCCAGCAGCCAAGCCGTCAGGGCTAGCAATCAGCCCCAGCATTTT. Translated, it gives CASSQAVRASNQPQHF.